A selection of T cell receptor beta chains follows, all from one sample in a study of response to subunit inactivated influenza vaccine. TCRdb independently ran MiXCR on the RT-PCR reads; one entry per CDR3 protein. Here the sample spans about 700,000 distinct CDR3 sequences, approximately 14% being singletons. The sample consisted of PBMCs from blood, taken about 11 days after vaccination. These receptors came from a man over 45 who received an inactivated influenza vaccine. CDR3s include the opening cysteine and the closing phenylalanine or tryptophan. Fields, in order: V gene, J gene, D gene, clone size, CDR3 length, CDR3 DNA, CDR3 protein. A D gene is named only where the DNA matches it firmly. Rows may omit the clone size; those that give it use once, few, many or a size class.

v_gene: TRBV4-1
j_gene: TRBJ2-5
d_gene: NA
abundance: few
len: 16
CDR3nt: TGCGCCAGCAGCCAAGAAGGAGCGGTGAGCCAAGAGACCCAGTACTTC
CDR3aa: CASSQEGAVSQETQYF

v_gene: TRBV6-5
j_gene: TRBJ2-7
d_gene: NA
abundance: many
len: 18
CDR3nt: TGTGCCAGCAGTTACTCCCACCCGTCCAGAGGGGAGGTCTACGAGCAGTACTTC
CDR3aa: CASSYSHPSRGEVYEQYF

v_gene: TRBV5-5
j_gene: TRBJ1-1
d_gene: NA
abundance: many
len: 12
CDR3nt: TGTGCCAGCAGCTTGGTAGGATGGGAATCTTTCTTT
CDR3aa: CASSLVGWESFF

v_gene: TRBV11-2
j_gene: TRBJ2-7
d_gene: TRBD2
abundance: many
len: 16
CDR3nt: TGTGCCAGCAGCTCCAGGAGCGGGAGGATAGCGTACGAGCAGTACTTC
CDR3aa: CASSSRSGRIAYEQYF

v_gene: TRBV7-3
j_gene: TRBJ2-1
d_gene: NA
abundance: NA
len: 15
CDR3nt: TGTGCCAGCAGCTTTGGGACTTATGCCTACAATGAGCAGTTCTTC
CDR3aa: CASSFGTYAYNEQFF

v_gene: TRBV28
j_gene: TRBJ2-1
d_gene: NA
abundance: NA
len: 14
CDR3nt: TGTGCCAGCAGACTTCCGGACTACTACAATGAGCAGTTCTTC
CDR3aa: CASRLPDYYNEQFF

v_gene: TRBV6-5
j_gene: TRBJ2-7
d_gene: NA
abundance: NA
len: 16
CDR3nt: TGTGCCAGCAGTTACAAGTTCCGTACAGCGTCCGACGAGCAGTGCTTC
CDR3aa: CASSYKFRTASDEQCF

v_gene: TRBV11-2
j_gene: TRBJ1-1
d_gene: NA
abundance: few
len: 14
CDR3nt: TGTGCCAGCAGCTTGATCGACAAGAACACTGAAGCTTTCTTT
CDR3aa: CASSLIDKNTEAFF

v_gene: TRBV6-1
j_gene: TRBJ2-1
d_gene: NA
abundance: NA
len: 15
CDR3nt: TGTGCCAGCTCCCGCTCCGGGGGGCGAGACAATGAGCAGTTCTTC
CDR3aa: CASSRSGGRDNEQFF

v_gene: TRBV10-2
j_gene: TRBJ2-7
d_gene: TRBD1
abundance: NA
len: 14
CDR3nt: TGCGCCAGCAGTGCGGGACAGGTTCCTAACGAGCAGTACTTC
CDR3aa: CASSAGQVPNEQYF

v_gene: TRBV12-5
j_gene: TRBJ2-7
d_gene: NA
abundance: NA
len: 13
CDR3nt: TGTGCTAGTGGTTTGTATAGCTCCTACGAGCAGTACTTC
CDR3aa: CASGLYSSYEQYF

v_gene: TRBV10-2
j_gene: TRBJ2-2
d_gene: TRBD2
abundance: many
len: 17
CDR3nt: TGCGCCAGCAGGGAGACTAGCGGGAGGGTGCCCACCGGGGAGCTGTTTTTT
CDR3aa: CASRETSGRVPTGELFF

v_gene: TRBV20-1
j_gene: TRBJ2-3
d_gene: TRBD2
abundance: NA
len: 15
CDR3nt: TGCAGTGCTAGGACTAGCGGGAGGGTTATAGATACGCAGTATTTT
CDR3aa: CSARTSGRVIDTQYF